These 10 T cell receptor beta chains were all obtained from the same sample, sequenced in a study of CD8+CD57+ T cells in acquired aplastic anemia. CDR3 and TCR beta VDJ profiling relied on a genomic DNA template. MiXCR, applied by TCRdb to the reads, yields one record per CDR3 protein. The table has about 400,000 distinct CDR3 sequences, approximately 70% seen once. Sequencing was carried out using sorted CD4+, CD8+, or CD8+CD57+ T cells (not recorded which) from PBMCs. The receptors come from a human donor in good health, serving as a control.

Regarding this clonotype: This could be a read error, since a much larger clone is one nucleotide away. This sequence joins TRBV12-3 or TRBV12-4 and TRBJ2-7, with a weak D call TRBD1 (6 bases). V lost 6 bases and J lost 0, with 18 bases in between. This CDR3 contains 16 residues. The CDR3 DNA sequence: TGTGCCAGCAGATCCAACCGGGACATAGGCTCCTACGAGCAGTACTTC. Translating it yields CASRSNRDIGSYEQYF.

About this clonotype itself: One end of the junction varies from germline; a read error may be responsible. The chain carries TRBV7-2 and TRBJ1-6, with D uncertain. In germline, CDR1 is SGHTA, CDR2 FQGNSA. The CDR3 loop spans 14 amino acids. Written as DNA, the CDR3 is TGTGCCAGCAGCTTAGCGGGAGGCAACTCGTGCGGGAGCTTT. It is translated as CASSLAGGNSCGSF.

This clonotype was counted a few times. The chain recombines TRBV29-1 with TRBJ2-3, with D unresolved. The CDR3 has 12 amino acids. The V end was cut by 2 bases, the J end by 5 bases, with 8 bases between. CDR1 SQVTM and CDR2 ANQGSEA come from the germline V gene. This CDR3 is CSVEWGQDTQYF. The CDR3 bases are TGCAGCGTTGAATGGGGTCAAGATACGCAGTATTTT.

For this clonotype: Because the CDR3 is missing its conserved closing phenylalanine or tryptophan, this is likely a read error. It is unclear where the CDR3 begins or ends on the DNA, so no DNA is shown, and the CDR3 is as TCRdb lists it. The CDR3 spells CATTIFAGYQPQHFC. The chain recombines TRBV19 with TRBJ1-6; TRBD1 is the table's D call and was not checked against the DNA. The CDR3 is 15 amino acids in total, end residues counted. Germline loops: CDR1 LNHDA, CDR2 SQIVND (reference sequence).

The rearrangement uses TRBV9 and TRBJ2-1; TRBD1 matches at 10 bases. CDR1 is SGDLS, CDR2 YYNGEE, per germline. CDR3 length: 15 amino acids. The V and J ends lost 4 bases and 14 bases, in that order; junction bases with no gene match: 15. The CDR3 is CASSLAPGQGNTEFF. The CDR3 DNA reads as TGTGCCAGCAGCTTAGCGCCGGGACAGGGGAACACTGAGTTCTTC.

The chain links TRBV20-1 to TRBJ2-2; D remains ambiguous. This CDR3 is 16 amino acids long. Germline-derived CDR1 and CDR2 are DFQATT and SNEGSKA (reference sequence). CDR3: CSPLGAGLRDTGELFF. DNA for the CDR3: TGCAGCCCTCTAGGAGCAGGTCTTCGGGACACCGGGGAGCTGTTTTTT.

About this clonotype itself: Being one base from a much bigger clone, this may be a read error. The gene calls are TRBV7-7 and TRBJ2-5; D is unclear. The CDR3 length is 13 residues. Germline-derived CDR1 and CDR2 are SSHAT and FNYEAQ (reference sequence). The CDR3 nucleotides are TGTGCCGGCAGCTTTTCGGTCCCGGAGACCCAGTACTTC. Its translation is CAGSFSVPETQYF. Full variable domain (missing parts from reference TRBV7-7 and TRBJ2-5): GAGVSQSPRYKVTKRGQDVTLRCDPISSHATLYWYQQALGQGPEFLTYFNYEAQPDKSGLPSDRFSAERPEGSISTLTIQRTEQRDSAMYRCAGSFSVPETQYFGPGTRLLVL.

V gene TRBV6-1 combines with J gene TRBJ2-4; D remains ambiguous. Matching the DNA end better, TRBJ2-5 makes the J call doubtful. The CDR3 spans 15 residues. Germline V gene lookup returns CDR1 MNHNS and CDR2 SASEGT. Here the CDR3 reads CASRRSRVRRETQYF. In DNA form, the CDR3 reads TGTGCCAGCAGACGCTCCCGCGTGCGCCGAGAGACCCAGTACTTC.

Notes on this clonotype: One junction end disagrees with the germline gene, perhaps due to a read error. The chain uses TRBV7-2 and TRBJ2-1; D could derive from TRBD1 or TRBD2 (6 bases each). Germline V lookup: CDR1 SGHTA, CDR2 FQGNSA. CDR3 length: 15 residues. CDR3 amino acids: CASSYLGGANNEHFF. The CDR3 DNA is TGTGCCAGCAGCTACTTGGGGGGCGCTAACAATGAGCACTTCTTC.

The chain has TRBV2 and TRBJ2-2, with 7 bases identical to TRBD1. V lost 6 bases to trimming and J lost 13 bases; unmatched junction nucleotides: 14. The CDR3 loop spans 14 amino acids. The germline CDR1 and CDR2 sequences are SNHLY and FYNNEI. The CDR3 sequence is CASSTGVYTGTLFF. For the CDR3, the DNA is TGTGCCAGCAGCACAGGGGTATACACCGGGACGCTGTTTTTT. Full variable domain (missing parts from reference TRBV2 and TRBJ2-2): EPEVTQTPSHQVTQMGQEVILRCVPISNHLYFYWYRQILGQKVEFLVSFYNNEISEKSEIFDDQFSVERPDGSNFTLKIRSTKLEDSAMYFCASSTGVYTGTLFFGEGSRLTVL.